This T cell receptor beta chain was captured in a study of spatial heterogeneity in lung cancer. Looking at the study overall: Compared with alpha-chain sequences, beta-chain sequences were consistently detected in greater numbers. The average appearance count of each unique TCR and UMI combination in raw reads was more than ten.

On this clonotype itself: The antigen is not known.

MiXCR, run by TCRdb on the 5' RACE reads, gives a single entry per CDR3 protein. Among 25,000 to 35,000 distinct CDR3 sequences listed, 7.5% to 9.5% were seen once. Germline lookup yields CDR1 SGHTA and CDR2 FQGNSA. V was clipped by 5 bases and J by 0 bases; unmatched bases: 8. The length of the CDR3 is 16 residues. Documented time point: sample taken at primary tumor resection. Without sorting, whole RNA was sequenced from tumor, nontumor lung or frozen PBMC. The donors were fewer than 80 patients with non-small cell lung cancer that was early-stage and untreated. Whole-study findings and limits: In blood, ubiquitous expanded tumor TCRs appeared more at resection than follow-up.

The chain is built from TRBV7-2 and TRBJ2-3, with 7 bases lining up with TRBD1. Specimen: PBMCs, collected at surgery. The receptor was derived from a female donor with early-stage non-small cell lung cancer. The CDR3: CASSMDRQGSTDTQYF. The DNA for the CDR3 is TGTGCCAGCAGCATGGATCGACAGGGAAGCACAGATACGCAGTATTTT. The full variable domain, its missing parts supplied by reference TRBV7-2 and TRBJ2-3, is GAGVSQSPSNKVTEKGKDVELRCDPISGHTALYWYRQSLGQGLEFLIYFQGNSAPDKSGLPSDRFSAERTGGSVSTLTIQRTQQEDSAVYLCASSMDRQGSTDTQYFGPGTRLTVL.